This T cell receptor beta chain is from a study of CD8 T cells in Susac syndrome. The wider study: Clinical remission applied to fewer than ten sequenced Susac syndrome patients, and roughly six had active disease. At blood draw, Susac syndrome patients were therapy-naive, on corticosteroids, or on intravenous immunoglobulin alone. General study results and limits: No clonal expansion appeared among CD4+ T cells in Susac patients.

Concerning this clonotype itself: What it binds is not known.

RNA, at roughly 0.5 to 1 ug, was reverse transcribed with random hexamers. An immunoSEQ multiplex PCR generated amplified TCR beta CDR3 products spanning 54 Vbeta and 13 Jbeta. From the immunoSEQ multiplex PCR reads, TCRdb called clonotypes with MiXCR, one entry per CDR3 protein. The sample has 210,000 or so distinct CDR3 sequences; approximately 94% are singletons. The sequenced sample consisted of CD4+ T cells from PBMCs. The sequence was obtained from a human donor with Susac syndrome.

CDR3 DNA: TGTGCCAGCAGTCCCGGGACAGGGATGAGCTCCTATAATTCACCCCTCCACTTT. Its protein is CASSPGTGMSSYNSPLHF. V usage is TRBV12-3 or TRBV12-4 and J usage is TRBJ1-6; 9 bases fit TRBD1. CDR3 length: 18 amino acids. Unmatched junction bases numbered 8, after V lost 5 bases and J lost 0 bases.